These 25 T cell receptor beta chains came from one sample sequenced in a study of T-cell memory formation after mild COVID-19. TCRdb called the 5' RACE reads again in MiXCR, with one record for every CDR3 protein. The sample yields around 300,000 distinct CDR3 sequences, roughly 15% seen once. The sequenced sample consisted of PBMCs or a T cell subset sorted from them (not recorded which). Every receptor here comes from a man younger than 30 who had mild COVID-19 (a few samples of this study predate the infection). Cell type and time point are not known.

This clonotype was observed a handful of times. The chain joins TRBV20-1 to TRBJ2-2; the D is unclear. Germline CDR1 reads DFQATT; CDR2 reads SNEGSKA (reference sequence). There are 13 residues in the CDR3. Between the trimmed V and J ends, which lost 3 bases and 1 base, there was a span of 6 bases. The CDR3, as DNA: TGCAGTGCTAGTCGGCAGAACACCGGGGAGCTGTTTTTT. It codes for CSASRQNTGELFF.

The chain uses TRBV15 and TRBJ2-5; D is undetermined. Germline V gene data show CDR1 as LNHNV and CDR2 as YYDKDF (reference sequence). The CDR3 totals 13 residues. Between the trimmed V and J ends, which lost 2 bases and 0 bases, there was a span of 4 bases. The CDR3 loop is CATSRQHQETQYF. The CDR3 DNA follows: TGTGCCACCAGCAGACAACACCAAGAGACCCAGTACTTC. Combining the CDR3 with reference TRBV15 and TRBJ2-5 gives the whole variable domain DAMVIQNPRYQVTQFGKPVTLSCSQTLNHNVMYWYQQKSSQAPKLLFHYYDKDFNNEADTPDNFQSRRPNTSFCFLDIRSPGLGDTAMYLCATSRQHQETQYFGPGTRLLVL.

The chain has TRBV5-1 and TRBJ2-2; unclear D gene. Trimming removed 4 bases at V and 0 bases at J, with 10 bases between. This CDR3 has 15 amino acids. Germline V gene data show CDR1 as SGHRS and CDR2 as YFSETQ. CDR3 nucleotides: TGCGCCAGCAGCCCCCACCAAGCGAACACCGGGGAGCTGTTTTTT. Its protein is CASSPHQANTGELFF.

Only a few counts were recorded for this clonotype. The chain links TRBV4-3 to TRBJ1-1; TRBD1 agrees at 12 bases. This CDR3 contains 16 residues. The V segment lost 1 base and the J segment 7 bases; nucleotides outside the gene matches: 7. The V gene's germline CDR1 is LGHNA and CDR2 YSLEER. The CDR3 DNA follows: TGCGCCAGCAGCCAAGGGGGGGGACAGGGGGCCAGTGAAGCTTTCTTT. The encoded protein is CASSQGGGQGASEAFF.

This clonotype was seen a handful of times. The chain carries TRBV5-1 and TRBJ2-2, with 7 positions matching TRBD1. The V gene end was trimmed by 4 bases and the J gene end by 1 base; junction bases not matched to a gene: 1. CDR1 SGHRS and CDR2 YFSETQ come from the germline V gene. CDR3 length: 14 amino acids. The CDR3 DNA sequence: TGCGCCAGCAGCCGGGACAGGAACACCGGGGAGCTGTTTTTT. The encoded protein is CASSRDRNTGELFF.

The table lists this clonotype with many counts. This chain uses TRBV7-3 with TRBJ2-1, with unresolved D. CDR1 is SGHTA, CDR2 FQGTGA, per germline. The CDR3 is made up of 13 amino acids. With 2 bases removed from V and 5 bases from J, the gap between germline ends came to 7 bases. The CDR3 protein is CASSLDKNNEQFF. CDR3 DNA sequence: TGTGCCAGCAGCTTAGACAAAAACAATGAGCAGTTCTTC.

This clonotype turned up a few times. The genes are TRBV5-5 and TRBJ1-5; TRBD1 is a possible D gene (5 bases). Trimming removed 3 bases from V and 3 bases from J, with 7 bases in between. Germline V gives CDR1 SGHKS, CDR2 YYEKEE (reference sequence). CDR3 length equals 13 residues. CDR3 protein: CASSWDANQPQHF. The CDR3 DNA sequence: TGTGCCAGCAGCTGGGACGCCAATCAGCCCCAGCATTTT.

The chain combines TRBV14 with TRBJ2-5; D call uncertain. This CDR3 has 13 amino acids. Trimming pared 0 bases from V and 7 bases from J, leaving 9 bases between. Germline V gene data show CDR1 as SGHDN and CDR2 as FVKESK. In DNA, the CDR3 is TGTGCCAGCAGCCAAGATCCATCGGGGACCCAGTACTTC. This encodes CASSQDPSGTQYF.

This clonotype was picked up a small number of times. V usage is TRBV4-3 and J usage is TRBJ2-5; TRBD1 aligns across 9 bases. With V trimmed by 1 base and J by 3 bases, 6 bases remained unmatched. CDR3 length: 16 residues. CDR1 and CDR2 (germline): LGHNA, YSLEER. CDR3 sequence reads: CASSQGQGGLKETQYF. The CDR3 DNA is TGCGCCAGCAGCCAAGGACAGGGGGGCCTTAAAGAGACCCAGTACTTC.

This clonotype was picked up a small number of times. The chain carries TRBV9 and TRBJ2-1; D is perhaps TRBD1 (6 bases). The length of the CDR3 is 14 residues. Germline values: CDR1 SGDLS, CDR2 YYNGEE. V was shortened by 4 bases and J by 5 bases, with 13 bases between the two germline ends. The DNA of the CDR3 is TGTGCCAGCAGCCCTACGGGACAAAACAATGAGCAGTTCTTC. Encoded protein: CASSPTGQNNEQFF.

This clonotype turned up a few times. This sequence joins TRBV7-9 and TRBJ2-5, with 7 bases that match TRBD1. Germline CDR1 is SEHNR and CDR2 is FQNEAQ (reference sequence). The CDR3 totals 15 residues. V lost 1 base, J lost 5 bases, and 7 bases stayed unmatched. Here the CDR3 DNA reads TGTGCCAGCAGCTTAGGTGACAGGGAGTTGGAGACCCAGTACTTC. It is translated as CASSLGDRELETQYF. Using reference TRBV7-9 and TRBJ2-5 for the parts outside the CDR3, the full variable domain is DTGVSQNPRHKITKRGQNVTFRCDPISEHNRLYWYRQTLGQGPEFLTYFQNEAQLEKSRLLSDRFSAERPKGSFSTLEIQRTEQGDSAMYLCASSLGDRELETQYFGPGTRLLVL.

This clonotype was observed at least ten times. The chain couples TRBV7-2 to TRBJ2-7; the D is unclear. CDR1 SGHTA and CDR2 FQGNSA come from the germline V gene. V was clipped by 3 bases and J by 3 bases, with 3 bases between them. The CDR3 has 11 residues. This CDR3 is CASSFYYEQYF. The CDR3 region has the DNA TGTGCCAGCAGCTTTTACTACGAGCAGTACTTC.

The chain links TRBV7-9 to TRBJ2-1; D may be TRBD2 (6 bases). The CDR3 covers 15 residues. V was shortened by 5 bases and J by 5 bases, with 16 bases between the two germline ends. In germline, CDR1 is SEHNR, CDR2 FQNEAQ (reference sequence). CDR3 in amino acids: CASSNRGSLDNEQFF. The CDR3 DNA is TGTGCCAGCAGCAATCGGGGGTCCCTAGACAATGAGCAGTTCTTC.

V and J are TRBV12-3 or TRBV12-4 and TRBJ2-5; 15 positions agree with TRBD2. This CDR3 contains 16 residues. With V trimmed by 9 bases and J by 6 bases, 11 bases remained unmatched. The CDR3 spells CASSPPGLAGGQTQYF. The CDR3 bases are TGTGCCAGTAGCCCCCCGGGACTAGCGGGGGGTCAGACCCAGTACTTC.

This clonotype is a singleton in its sample. The chain uses TRBV6-2 or TRBV6-3 and TRBJ1-6, with 7 bases that match TRBD1. Per the germline V gene, CDR1 is MNHEY and CDR2 is SVGEGT. The CDR3 runs 14 residues. V trimming: 6 bases; J trimming: 8 bases; junction bases outside the gene matches: 7. The CDR3 spells CASRPGQKYSPLHF. The CDR3 DNA sequence: TGTGCCAGCAGACCGGGACAGAAGTATTCACCCCTCCACTTT.

The chain combines TRBV4-1 with TRBJ2-3; 12 bases line up with TRBD2. Germline lookup yields CDR1 MGHRA and CDR2 YSYEKL. V shed 0 bases and J 7 bases; nucleotides not matched to a gene: 5. This CDR3 spans 16 amino acids. CDR3 sequence (DNA): TGCGCCAGCAGCCAAGATTCTACTAGCGGGGGGTATACGCAGTATTTT. This codes for CASSQDSTSGGYTQYF.

The V call is TRBV5-1, the J call TRBJ2-7; the D call may be TRBD1 or TRBD2 (6 bases each). The V and J ends lost 0 bases and 2 bases respectively, with 18 bases between them. The CDR3 has 17 amino acids. Looked up from germline, CDR1 is SGHRS and CDR2 is YFSETQ. The DNA of the CDR3 is TGCGCCAGCAGCTTGGGATGGGGGGCCGCTAATACCTACGAGCAGTACTTC. This codes for CASSLGWGAANTYEQYF.

This clonotype was observed a handful of times. The V and J genes are TRBV20-1 and TRBJ2-7, with D perhaps TRBD2 (6 bases). The CDR3 has 10 amino acids. Germline V gene lookup returns CDR1 DFQATT and CDR2 SNEGSKA (reference sequence). The ends were cut back, 6 bases at V and 6 bases at J, with 9 bases in the middle. The DNA of the CDR3 is TGCAGTGCCGTCGGGGGCGAGCAGTACGTC. Its protein is CSAVGGEQYV.

The CDR3 loop is CSVCRDRNTGELFF. In DNA, the CDR3 is TGCAGCGTTTGTCGGGACAGAAACACCGGGGAGCTGTTTTTT. The chain carries TRBV29-1 and TRBJ2-2; 7 bases align to TRBD1. The V segment lost 5 bases and the J segment 2 bases; nucleotides outside the gene matches: 5. From germline, CDR1 is SQVTM and CDR2 ANQGSEA. There are 14 residues in the CDR3.

The rearrangement joins TRBV28 to TRBJ2-3; D is unclear. CDR1 and CDR2 from the germline V gene are MDHEN and SYDVKM. Between the trimmed V and J ends, which lost 5 bases and 6 bases, there was a span of 15 bases. CDR3 size: 14 residues. The CDR3 spells CASSPSFEPDTQYF. The CDR3 DNA is TGTGCCAGCAGTCCCTCTTTCGAGCCGGATACGCAGTATTTT.

This clonotype was picked up a small number of times. This sequence joins TRBV11-2 and TRBJ2-5; D perhaps matches TRBD2 (7 bases). Trimming removed 1 base from V and 2 bases from J, with 14 bases in between. The germline V gene encodes CDR1 SGHAT and CDR2 FQNNGV. The CDR3 is made up of 16 amino acids. CDR3 in DNA: TGTGCCAGCAGCTTAGGCTGGCGGGGGCAACAAGAGACCCAGTACTTC. Translating it yields CASSLGWRGQQETQYF.

The V call is TRBV14, the J call TRBJ2-7; perhaps D is TRBD1 or TRBD2 (5 bases each). The CDR3 covers 15 residues. The germline gives CDR1 SGHDN, CDR2 FVKESK. The ends were cut back, 4 bases at V and 0 bases at J, with 13 bases in the middle. The CDR3 nucleotides read TGTGCCAGCAGCCGATGGGACGCCAGCTCCTACGAGCAGTACTTC. This encodes CASSRWDASSYEQYF.

This sequence joins TRBV9 and TRBJ2-5; D gene ambiguous. Trimming shortened V by 0 bases and J by 4 bases, and 10 bases separated the two germline ends. The CDR3 sequence is 14 residues long. Germline V gene lookup returns CDR1 SGDLS and CDR2 YYNGEE. The CDR3 nucleotides read TGTGCCAGCAGCGTAGGGCAGGCCCCAGAGACCCAGTACTTC. Amino acids: CASSVGQAPETQYF.

The gene calls are TRBV28 and TRBJ1-3; D remains unclear. V dropped 6 bases and J dropped 4 bases, with 13 bases sitting between them. Germline V gene lookup returns CDR1 MDHEN and CDR2 SYDVKM. This CDR3 has 14 amino acids. The CDR3 reads CASSSGPLGNTIYF. The DNA of the CDR3 is TGTGCCAGCAGCTCGGGTCCCCTCGGAAACACCATATATTTT. The variable domain in full, completed from reference TRBV28 and TRBJ1-3, reads DVKVTQSSRYLVKRTGEKVFLECVQDMDHENMFWYRQDPGLGLRLIYFSYDVKMKEKGDIPEGYSVSREKKERFSLILESASTNQTSMYLCASSSGPLGNTIYFGEGSWLTVV.

This clonotype was found a few times. V gene TRBV7-9 combines with J gene TRBJ1-1; D not certain. Germline V lookup: CDR1 SEHNR, CDR2 FQNEAQ (reference sequence). CDR3 length equals 12 residues. V was shortened by 2 bases and J by 6 bases, with 7 bases between the two germline ends. The CDR3 DNA is TGTGCCAGCAGCTTATCCGCCCCTGAAGCTTTCTTT. Translation: CASSLSAPEAFF.